This entry concerns a single T cell receptor (beta chain). This entry comes from a study of control samples from healthy donors and cancer patients. The method was immunoSEQ multiplex PCR; TCRdb's version includes in-frame clones alone and lacks a portion of them. The top ten hold over 1.3% of the sample, which has approximately 83,000 clones, more than 80% seen once. There are 16 residues in the CDR3. The germline gives CDR1 MNHNS, CDR2 SASEGT. V dropped 4 bases and J dropped 5 bases, with 19 bases sitting between them. The chain joins TRBV6-1 to TRBJ2-3; TRBD2 might be the D (7 bases). This TCR was sampled from a woman aged 30 to 39 in good health. Specimen: blood. The CDR3: CASSGLARGRKDTQYF. The CDR3 bases are TGTGCCAGCAGTGGACTAGCAAGGGGGAGGAAAGATACGCAGTATTTT.